Listed here are 30 T cell receptor beta chains from one sample, sequenced in a study of OX40 agonist ivuxolimab in advanced cancers. This table comes from immunoSEQ multiplex PCR, and its TCRdb copy is limited to in-frame clones, with some not included. The repertoire holds around 40,000 clones, with 88% as singletons. Sequenced here: CD4+ or CD8+ T cells sorted from blood, sampled in a trial of the OX40 agonist ivuxolimab. The receptor source for this set is an adult with an advanced solid tumor such as melanoma, head and neck, liver or kidney cancer.

This chain links TRBV6-1 with TRBJ2-1; D uncertain. This CDR3 has 12 amino acids. CDR1 MNHNS and CDR2 SASEGT come from the germline V gene. V lost 4 bases, J lost 3 bases, and 4 bases lay in between. The chain's CDR3 is CASSAGYNEQFF. For the CDR3, the DNA is TGTGCCAGCAGTGCGGGCTACAATGAGCAGTTCTTC.

The CDR3 spells CASTSDRGRGYTF. The CDR3, as DNA: TGTGCCAGTACCTCTGACAGGGGAAGGGGCTACACCTTC. The chain is built from TRBV19 and TRBJ1-2; 8 bases agree with TRBD1. There are 13 residues in the CDR3. V dropped 7 bases and J dropped 8; count of bases not matched to a gene: 9. Germline lookup yields CDR1 LNHDA and CDR2 SQIVND (reference sequence).

The rearrangement uses TRBV15 and TRBJ2-3, with 7 bases matching TRBD2. Germline V gives CDR1 LNHNV, CDR2 YYDKDF (reference sequence). This CDR3 is built from 15 residues. J gave up 6 bases and V 4 bases, and 10 bases lay outside the gene matches. The CDR3 DNA reads TGTGCCACCAGCACTACTAGCGTCCGCGGGGATACGCAGTATTTT. Its protein is CATSTTSVRGDTQYF.

V usage is TRBV4-2 and J usage is TRBJ1-3; D perhaps matches TRBD1 (5 bases). CDR1 is LGHNA, CDR2 YNFKEQ, per germline. V shed 0 bases and J shed 2 bases, with 14 bases lying between them. The CDR3 contains 17 residues. The CDR3 here is CASSQDLRTLTGNTIYF. For the CDR3, the DNA is TGTGCCAGCAGCCAAGATTTGCGGACACTCACTGGAAACACCATATATTTT.

The CDR3 sequence is CASSFTASGANVLTF. The CDR3 DNA sequence: TGTGCCAGCAGTTTTACGGCCTCTGGGGCCAACGTCCTGACTTTC. V and J are TRBV6-1 and TRBJ2-6; no clear D gene. There are 15 residues in the CDR3. The germline V and J ends were trimmed by 5 bases and 0 bases, with 8 bases remaining between them. Germline V gives CDR1 MNHNS, CDR2 SASEGT.

This chain links TRBV27 with TRBJ1-2, with unresolved D. In germline, CDR1 is MNHEY, CDR2 SMNVEV (reference sequence). This CDR3 has 14 amino acids. Trimming pared 3 bases from V and 2 bases from J, leaving 10 bases between. DNA of the CDR3: TGTGCCAGCAGTTTGCGTGGGCAAAACTATGGCTACACCTTC. Translation: CASSLRGQNYGYTF.

V is TRBV5-1 and J is TRBJ2-7, with D tentatively TRBD1 or TRBD2 (5 bases each). CDR3 length: 15 residues. The V gene lost 3 bases and the J gene lost 5 bases, with 18 bases spanning the gap. Looked up from germline, CDR1 is SGHRS and CDR2 is YFSETQ. The DNA for the CDR3 is TGCGCCAGCAGCTCCGGGGCGGTCGGTGTGGACGAGCAGTACTTC. The encoded protein is CASSSGAVGVDEQYF. Looking up the rest from reference TRBV5-1 and TRBJ2-7 gives the full variable domain: KAGVTQTPRYLIKTRGQQVTLSCSPISGHRSVSWYQQTPGQGLQFLFEYFSETQRNKGNFPGRFSGRQFSNSRSEMNVSTLELGDSALYLCASSSGAVGVDEQYFGPGTRLTVT.

This clone was seen only a few times. This chain joins TRBV2 and TRBJ1-5; D call uncertain. CDR1 and CDR2 from the germline V gene are SNHLY and FYNNEI. This CDR3 contains 17 residues. V dropped 8 bases and J dropped 3 bases, with 23 bases sitting between them. CDR3 in amino acids: CASQKGTPLFNNQPQHF. In DNA, the CDR3 is TGTGCCAGCCAAAAGGGTACACCCTTGTTTAACAATCAGCCCCAGCATTTT.

The chain is built from TRBV5-1 and TRBJ2-1; 10 bases match TRBD1. Germline CDR1 reads SGHRS; CDR2 reads YFSETQ. J was trimmed by 6 bases and V by 0 bases; bases with no gene match: 3. The CDR3 extends over 15 amino acids. CDR3: CASSLVRTGGNEQFF. CDR3 DNA sequence: TGCGCCAGCAGCTTGGTGCGGACAGGGGGCAATGAGCAGTTCTTC.

The V and J genes are TRBV7-9 and TRBJ2-1; tentatively, D is TRBD2 (5 bases). Trimming removed 1 base from V and 8 bases from J, with 9 bases in between. CDR3 length: 13 amino acids. Germline V CDR1 and CDR2: SEHNR, FQNEAQ (reference sequence). In DNA form, the CDR3 reads TGTGCCAGCAGCTTAGTAAGTAGCGATGAGCAGTTCTTC. This encodes CASSLVSSDEQFF.

This clone was found once. The CDR3, as DNA: TGTGCCAGCAGCGCAAAGGGGAACGGGACAAGATCCTACGAGCAGTACTTC. Amino acids: CASSAKGNGTRSYEQYF. The J gene is TRBJ2-7, the V gene TRBV21-1; the tabulated D call, TRBD1, remains unverified against the DNA. TRBV21-1 constitutes a pseudogene. The CDR3 extends over 17 amino acids.

The chain combines TRBV27 with TRBJ2-7; D is uncertain. CDR1 is MNHEY and CDR2 is SMNVEV in the germline V gene (reference sequence). V was shortened by 0 bases and J by 1 base, with 10 bases between the two germline ends. This CDR3 comprises 15 residues. The CDR3 sequence: CASSLSRHLSYEQYF. In nucleotides, the CDR3 is TGTGCCAGCAGTTTATCAAGACACCTGTCCTACGAGCAGTACTTC.

The chain joins TRBV14 to TRBJ1-3; possible D gene TRBD1, 6 bases. This CDR3 spans 16 amino acids. The germline V and J ends were trimmed by 7 bases and 0 bases, with 16 bases remaining between them. Germline V lookup: CDR1 SGHDN, CDR2 FVKESK. This CDR3 is CASTSGGYLSGNTIYF. The DNA of the CDR3 is TGTGCCAGCACCTCGGGGGGCTACCTCTCTGGAAACACCATATATTTT. Complete variable domain (other parts from reference TRBV14 and TRBJ1-3): EAGVTQFPSHSVIEKGQTVTLRCDPISGHDNLYWYRRVMGKEIKFLLHFVKESKQDESGMPNNRFLAERTGGTYSTLKVQPAELEDSGVYFCASTSGGYLSGNTIYFGEGSWLTVV.

A few counts support this clone. The V call is TRBV4-1, the J call TRBJ1-5; TRBD1 matches 8 bases. Germline assignment: CDR1 MGHRA and CDR2 YSYEKL. Trimming at V came to 0 bases and at J to 2 bases, leaving 9 bases not matched to a gene. The CDR3 runs to 18 residues. The CDR3 reads CASSQDPGGLVGNQPQHF. Here the CDR3 DNA reads TGCGCCAGCAGCCAAGATCCAGGGGGCTTAGTAGGCAATCAGCCCCAGCATTTT.

V gene TRBV7-9 combines with J gene TRBJ1-2; no firm D call. V was clipped by 5 bases and J by 4 bases, with 5 bases between them. This CDR3 contains 11 residues. CDR1 is SEHNR, CDR2 FQNEAQ, per germline (reference sequence). CDR3: CASSDPYGYTF. The CDR3 region has the DNA TGTGCCAGCAGCGACCCCTATGGCTACACCTTC.

The chain joins TRBV11-2 to TRBJ2-5, with D uncertain. Trimming removed 2 bases at V and 5 bases at J, with 9 bases between. The CDR3 covers 13 residues. The germline gives CDR1 SGHAT, CDR2 FQNNGV. CDR3 in amino acids: CASSLRALETQYF. CDR3 in DNA: TGTGCCAGCAGCTTAAGGGCCCTGGAGACCCAGTACTTC.

As concerns this clone: The junction departs from germline at one end; a sequencing error may be responsible. The rearrangement joins TRBV7-7 to TRBJ1-4; 7 bases agree with TRBD1. Germline-derived CDR1 and CDR2 are SSHAT and FNYEAQ (reference sequence). CDR3 length equals 15 residues. The CDR3 sequence is CASSPGTATNEKLFF. The CDR3 nucleotides read TGTGCTAGCAGCCCCGGGACAGCAACTAATGAAAAACTGTTTTTT.

The CDR3: CATSSSGLHNEQFF. The CDR3 DNA is TGTGCCACCAGCAGCTCCGGGCTCCACAATGAGCAGTTCTTC. The chain couples TRBV15 to TRBJ2-1; D gene uncertain. CDR1 LNHNV and CDR2 YYDKDF come from the germline V gene (reference sequence). The CDR3 extends over 14 amino acids. The V end lost 3 bases, the J end lost 5 bases, and 11 bases lay between the germline ends.

The rearrangement joins TRBV4-1 to TRBJ2-7, with 10 positions matching TRBD1. Per the germline V gene, CDR1 is MGHRA and CDR2 is YSYEKL. V shed 6 bases, J shed 5 bases, and the junction held 7 bases outside the gene matches. This CDR3 comprises 14 residues. The CDR3 protein is CASRPDRGLDEQYF. CDR3 bases: TGCGCCAGCAGACCCGACAGGGGGCTGGACGAGCAGTACTTC.

This chain connects TRBV7-8 to TRBJ2-7; maybe TRBD2 (6 bases). Germline CDR1 SGHVS, CDR2 FQNEAQ. The V end lost 3 bases, the J end lost 5 bases, and 17 bases lay between the germline ends. This CDR3 spans 15 amino acids. CDR3 sequence: CASSFGAREVHEQYF. Written as DNA, the CDR3 is TGTGCCAGCAGCTTTGGGGCAAGGGAGGTGCACGAGCAGTACTTC.

The chain has TRBV15 and TRBJ2-7, with a possible D match to TRBD1 (6 bases). Between the trimmed V and J ends, which lost 2 bases and 3 bases, there was a span of 8 bases. Germline V gene lookup returns CDR1 LNHNV and CDR2 YYDKDF (reference sequence). This CDR3 has 13 amino acids. CDR3 coding DNA: TGTGCCACCAGCAGACAGGGGAACTACGAGCAGTACTTC. It encodes CATSRQGNYEQYF.

The chain is built from TRBV30 and TRBJ2-2; D remains unclear. Germline V gene data show CDR1 as GTSNPN and CDR2 as SVGIG (reference sequence). V was shortened by 3 bases and J by 0 bases, with 8 bases between the two germline ends. CDR3 length: 14 amino acids. This CDR3 reads CAWRVPANTGELFF. The CDR3 nucleotides read TGTGCCTGGAGGGTCCCTGCGAACACCGGGGAGCTGTTTTTT.

This chain uses TRBV11-2 with TRBJ1-1; maybe TRBD1 (5 bases). Germline V lookup: CDR1 SGHAT, CDR2 FQNNGV. The CDR3 contains 11 residues. Trimming took 5 bases from V and 6 from J, leaving 7 bases between them. The CDR3 DNA is TGTGCCAGCAGCCGGGGGGCTGAAGCTTTCTTT. It yields the protein CASSRGAEAFF. The entire variable domain, with the rest obtained from reference TRBV11-2 and TRBJ1-1, is as follows: EAGVAQSPRYKIIEKRQSVAFWCNPISGHATLYWYQQILGQGPKLLIQFQNNGVVDDSQLPKDRFSAERLKGVDSTLKIQPAKLEDSAVYLCASSRGAEAFFGQGTRLTVV.

The chain joins TRBV10-3 to TRBJ2-2, with unresolved D. The CDR3 is 17 residues long. Trimming pared 3 bases from V and 4 bases from J, leaving 18 bases between. Germline loops: CDR1 ENHRY, CDR2 SYGVKD. This CDR3 is CAISDPESARGTGELFF. The DNA for the CDR3 is TGTGCCATCAGTGACCCGGAGTCGGCCCGAGGCACCGGGGAGCTGTTTTTT.

This chain links TRBV12-5 with TRBJ2-1; perhaps TRBD1 as D (5 bases). The CDR3 is 16 residues long. Germline CDR1 is LGHNT and CDR2 is FRNRAP. Deletions cut 0 bases from V and 5 bases from J, with 14 bases between. The CDR3 sequence: CASGLVQAVTDNEQFF. Written as DNA, the CDR3 is TGTGCTAGTGGTTTGGTACAGGCAGTAACTGACAATGAGCAGTTCTTC. Complete variable domain (other parts from reference TRBV12-5 and TRBJ2-1): DARVTQTPRHKVTEMGQEVTMRCQPILGHNTVFWYRQTMMQGLELLAYFRNRAPLDDSGMPKDRFSAEMPDATLATLKIQPSEPRDSAVYFCASGLVQAVTDNEQFFGPGTRLTVL.

Only one count was recorded for this clone. The chain has TRBV5-8 and TRBJ1-1; D may be TRBD1 (6 bases). The CDR3 runs to 14 residues. Trimming cost V 4 bases and J 5 bases, with 15 bases left between them. In germline, CDR1 is SGHTS, CDR2 YDEGEE. CDR3 sequence reads: CASSAWGASTEAFF. The CDR3 bases are TGTGCCAGCAGCGCATGGGGGGCTTCGACTGAAGCTTTCTTT.

The V call is TRBV6-6, the J call TRBJ2-7, with 10 bases aligning to TRBD2. The trim removed 0 bases at V and 8 bases at J, leaving 7 bases unmatched. CDR3 length equals 15 residues. Germline assignment: CDR1 MNHNY and CDR2 SVGAGI (reference sequence). CDR3 in amino acids: CASSYSGASGSQQYF. The CDR3 DNA follows: TGTGCCAGCAGTTACTCGGGAGCTAGCGGGAGCCAGCAGTACTTC.

This CDR3 reads CASRANLYEQYF. In DNA, the CDR3 is TGTGCCAGCCGGGCTAACCTCTACGAGCAGTACTTC. The V gene is TRBV11-2, the J gene TRBJ2-7, with D uncertain. There are 12 residues in the CDR3. Deletions cut 8 bases from V and 3 bases from J, with 11 bases between. Germline CDR1 is SGHAT and CDR2 is FQNNGV.

A few counts support this clone. The V gene is TRBV6-6, the J gene TRBJ2-1; 7 bases match TRBD1. The CDR3 totals 13 residues. CDR1 is MNHNY and CDR2 is SVGAGI in the germline V gene (reference sequence). Germline trimming cut 2 bases from V and 5 bases from J; bases unmatched to any gene: 0. The DNA for the CDR3 is TGTGCCAGCAGTTACACAGGGGACAATGAGCAGTTCTTC. Its protein is CASSYTGDNEQFF.

The chain carries TRBV5-4 and TRBJ1-5, with TRBD1 as a possible D gene (6 bases). The ends were cut back, 4 bases at V and 3 bases at J, with 14 bases in the middle. This CDR3 is 15 amino acids long. Germline loops: CDR1 SGHNT, CDR2 YYREEE (reference sequence). The CDR3, as DNA: TGTGCCAGCAGCAAAGAGACAGGAGTCAATCAGCCCCAGCATTTT. Amino acid sequence: CASSKETGVNQPQHF.